This entry lists 14 T cell receptor beta chains sequenced from one sample in a study of blood T cell repertoires in COVID-19 (TCRdb year 2020). Library construction relied on the immunoSEQ multiplex PCR assay. Entries here come from immuneACCESS through TCRdb and include only in-frame sequences with V and J called. Some clones fail to appear in such tables; in the studies checked, an unresolved V gene covers under half of the shortfall, and the cause of the remainder is unknown. The sample records around 280,000 clones, roughly 89% of which are singletons. The ten largest clones capture roughly 10% of the sample. The sequenced sample was peripheral blood. These receptor sequences come from a woman aged 30 to 39 with COVID-19, enrolled during active disease.

DNA for the CDR3: TGTGCCAGCAGCTTGGTAGGGCGAGGGAGCTCTGGGGCCAACGTCCTGACTTTC. Its protein is CASSLVGRGSSGANVLTF. The chain uses TRBV5-6 and TRBJ2-6, with D possibly matching TRBD2 (5 bases). The CDR3 extends over 18 amino acids. V dropped 0 bases and J dropped 0 bases, with 13 bases sitting between them. The germline V gene encodes CDR1 SGHDT and CDR2 YYEEEE.

The V and J genes are TRBV7-2 and TRBJ1-5, with 7 nucleotides matching TRBD1. V was clipped by 4 bases and J by 2 bases; unmatched bases: 2. Germline V CDR1 and CDR2: SGHTA, FQGNSA. This CDR3 is 14 amino acids long. The CDR3 region has the DNA TGTGCCAGCAGCTCCAGGGGGGGCAATCAGCCCCAGCATTTT. Translation: CASSSRGGNQPQHF. The full variable domain, with the rest looked up from reference TRBV7-2 and TRBJ1-5, is GAGVSQSPSNKVTEKGKDVELRCDPISGHTALYWYRQSLGQGLEFLIYFQGNSAPDKSGLPSDRFSAERTGGSVSTLTIQRTQQEDSAVYLCASSSRGGNQPQHFGDGTRLSIL.

This chain connects TRBV5-8 to TRBJ1-5, with TRBD1 matching 10 bases. The CDR3 has 17 residues. Trimming at V came to 5 bases and at J to 6 bases, leaving 14 bases not matched to a gene. From germline, CDR1 is SGHTS and CDR2 YDEGEE. The CDR3 loop reads CASRVDRGPSLGQPQHF. The CDR3 nucleotides are TGTGCCAGCAGAGTTGACAGGGGGCCCTCCTTGGGTCAGCCCCAGCATTTT.

As regards this clone: This sample includes further DNA sequences coding for the same CDR3. The chain has TRBV6-5 and TRBJ1-5; D is unresolved. The CDR3 loop spans 12 amino acids. Trimming shortened V by 6 bases and J by 3 bases, and 6 bases separated the two germline ends. The V gene's germline CDR1 is MNHEY and CDR2 SVGAGI. In DNA, the CDR3 is TGTGCCAGCAGCCTCTCCAATCAGCCCCAGCATTTT. This gives the protein CASSLSNQPQHF.

The rearrangement uses TRBV19 and TRBJ1-2, with 7 bases matching TRBD1. The CDR3 sequence is 15 residues long. The V gene's germline CDR1 is LNHDA and CDR2 SQIVND (reference sequence). The V and J ends lost 6 bases and 6 bases, in that order; junction bases with no gene match: 13. The DNA for the CDR3 is TGTGCCAGTAGAGCAGGGGGAGGAAGTTATGATGGCTACACCTTC. As protein: CASRAGGGSYDGYTF.

CDR3 in amino acids: CASSLGPTTSGNTIYF. In DNA form, the CDR3 reads TGTGCCAGCAGCCTGGGACCGACAACCAGTGGAAACACCATATATTTT. This rearrangement joins TRBV5-5 to TRBJ1-3, with D perhaps TRBD1 (5 bases). In germline, CDR1 is SGHKS, CDR2 YYEKEE (reference sequence). Trimming stripped 4 bases from V and 3 bases from J, with 17 bases between. This CDR3 is built from 16 residues.

The V call is TRBV5-1, the J call TRBJ1-1, with 8 bases that match TRBD1. In germline, CDR1 is SGHRS, CDR2 YFSETQ. The V and J ends lost 0 bases and 5 bases, in that order; junction bases with no gene match: 12. The CDR3 is 17 residues long. In DNA, the CDR3 is TGCGCCAGCAGCTTGGAATGGTTGGACAGGGCGGGAACTGAAGCTTTCTTT. Translating it yields CASSLEWLDRAGTEAFF.

This chain links TRBV13 with TRBJ1-2; D is possibly TRBD1 (6 bases). The V end was cut by 8 bases, the J end by 4 bases, with 14 bases between. Germline CDR1 and CDR2: PRHDT and FYEKMQ (reference sequence). CDR3 length: 13 residues. CDR3 residues: CASFPGDIYGYTF. CDR3 nucleotide sequence: TGTGCCAGCTTCCCCGGGGACATCTATGGCTACACCTTC.

The chain uses TRBV7-2 and TRBJ2-7; TRBD1 agrees at 8 bases. CDR1 and CDR2 (germline): SGHTA, FQGNSA. V was pared by 4 bases and J by 3 bases, with 8 bases of the junction left unmatched. This CDR3 is 15 amino acids long. In DNA form, the CDR3 reads TGTGCCAGCAGCTACCAGACAGGGGTTTTCTACGAGCAGTACTTC. It encodes CASSYQTGVFYEQYF.

V and J are TRBV6-5 and TRBJ2-5; 8 bases match TRBD2. Per the germline V gene, CDR1 is MNHEY and CDR2 is SVGAGI. There are 15 residues in the CDR3. V was clipped by 7 bases and J by 4 bases; unmatched bases: 11. The CDR3 is CASILRGGRGETQYF. The CDR3 DNA reads as TGTGCCAGCATCTTACGGGGGGGCCGGGGAGAGACCCAGTACTTC.

The V call is TRBV6-2 or TRBV6-3, the J call TRBJ2-5; D unclear. V was shortened by 5 bases and J by 2 bases, with 18 bases between the two germline ends. The CDR3 totals 16 residues. The germline CDR1 and CDR2 sequences are MNHEY and SVGEGT. In nucleotides, the CDR3 is TGTGCCAGCAGTCCCCGACACCCAGGCCGACAAGAGACCCAGTACTTC. It codes for CASSPRHPGRQETQYF.

The CDR3 region has the DNA TGTGCCTGGAGTCCAGGGGGCAATGAGCAGTTCTTC. Translating gives CAWSPGGNEQFF. This chain joins TRBV30 and TRBJ2-1; TRBD1 matches 7 bases. In germline, CDR1 is GTSNPN, CDR2 SVGIG (reference sequence). V lost 2 bases to trimming and J lost 6 bases; unmatched junction nucleotides: 1. CDR3 length: 12 residues.

The CDR3 DNA reads as TGTGCCAGCAGCCCCCTGGGGGGACTAGCCCACAATGAGCAGTTCTTC. Encoded protein: CASSPLGGLAHNEQFF. This chain joins TRBV9 and TRBJ2-1; 9 bases align to TRBD2. V lost 4 bases, J lost 5 bases, and 10 bases stayed unmatched. The germline V gene has CDR1 SGDLS and CDR2 YYNGEE. This CDR3 spans 16 amino acids.

V and J are TRBV6-2 or TRBV6-3 and TRBJ1-2; the match to TRBD1 covers 10 bases. Germline loops: CDR1 MNHEY, CDR2 SVGEGT. J lost 6 bases, V lost 4 bases, and 17 bases had no gene match. The CDR3 is made up of 18 amino acids. CDR3 amino acids: CASSSGTGVRWIIHGYTF. In DNA form, the CDR3 reads TGTGCCAGCAGTTCCGGGACAGGGGTTCGGTGGATTATCCATGGCTACACCTTC.